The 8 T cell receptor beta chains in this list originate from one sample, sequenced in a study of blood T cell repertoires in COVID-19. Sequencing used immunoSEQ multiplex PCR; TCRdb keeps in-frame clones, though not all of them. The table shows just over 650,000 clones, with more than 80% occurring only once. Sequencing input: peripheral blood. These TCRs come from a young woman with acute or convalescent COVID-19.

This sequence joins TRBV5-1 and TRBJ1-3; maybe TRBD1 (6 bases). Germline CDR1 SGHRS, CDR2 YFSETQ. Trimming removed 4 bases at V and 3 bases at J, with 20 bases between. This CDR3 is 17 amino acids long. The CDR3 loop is CASSPAAGGGLGNTIYF. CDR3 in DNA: TGCGCCAGCAGCCCGGCTGCCGGGGGGGGCCTTGGAAACACCATATATTTT.

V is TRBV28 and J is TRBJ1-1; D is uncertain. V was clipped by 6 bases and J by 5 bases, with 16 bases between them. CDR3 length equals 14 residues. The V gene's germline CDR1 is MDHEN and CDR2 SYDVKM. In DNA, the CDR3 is TGTGCCAGCAGCCCCCGAGGGTTGGTGACTGAAGCTTTCTTT. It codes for CASSPRGLVTEAFF. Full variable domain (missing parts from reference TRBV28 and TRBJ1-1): DVKVTQSSRYLVKRTGEKVFLECVQDMDHENMFWYRQDPGLGLRLIYFSYDVKMKEKGDIPEGYSVSREKKERFSLILESASTNQTSMYLCASSPRGLVTEAFFGQGTRLTVV.

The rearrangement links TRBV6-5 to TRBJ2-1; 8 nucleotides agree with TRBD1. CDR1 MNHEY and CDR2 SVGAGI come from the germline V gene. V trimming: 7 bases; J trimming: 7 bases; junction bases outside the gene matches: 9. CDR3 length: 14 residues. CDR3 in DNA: TGTGCCAGCAAGGGGCAGGGGGCGCGTAATGAGCAGTTCTTC. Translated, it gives CASKGQGARNEQFF.

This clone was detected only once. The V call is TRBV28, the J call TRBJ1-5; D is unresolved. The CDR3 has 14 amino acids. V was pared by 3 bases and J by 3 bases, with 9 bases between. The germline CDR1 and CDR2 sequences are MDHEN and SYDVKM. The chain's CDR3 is CASSLRVPNQPQHF. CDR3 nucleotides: TGTGCCAGCAGTTTGAGGGTCCCCAATCAGCCCCAGCATTTT.

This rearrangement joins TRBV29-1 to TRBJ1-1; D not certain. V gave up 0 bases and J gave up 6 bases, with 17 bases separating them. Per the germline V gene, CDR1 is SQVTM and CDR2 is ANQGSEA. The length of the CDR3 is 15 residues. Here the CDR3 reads CSVEDLGGLFPEAFF. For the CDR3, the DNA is TGCAGCGTTGAAGATCTTGGAGGGCTTTTTCCTGAAGCTTTCTTT.

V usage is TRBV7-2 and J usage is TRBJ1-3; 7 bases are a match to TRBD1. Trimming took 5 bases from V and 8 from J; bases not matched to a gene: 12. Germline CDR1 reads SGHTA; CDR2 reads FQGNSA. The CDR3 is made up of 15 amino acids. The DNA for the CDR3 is TGTGCCAGCAGCGGAGACAGGGACGTTTTAGACACCATATATTTT. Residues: CASSGDRDVLDTIYF.

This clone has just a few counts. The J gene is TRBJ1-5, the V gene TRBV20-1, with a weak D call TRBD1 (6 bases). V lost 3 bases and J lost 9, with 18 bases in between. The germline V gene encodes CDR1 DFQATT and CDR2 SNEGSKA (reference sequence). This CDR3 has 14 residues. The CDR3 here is CSASQGGARGPQHF. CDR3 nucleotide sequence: TGCAGTGCTAGTCAAGGGGGGGCGAGAGGGCCCCAGCATTTT.

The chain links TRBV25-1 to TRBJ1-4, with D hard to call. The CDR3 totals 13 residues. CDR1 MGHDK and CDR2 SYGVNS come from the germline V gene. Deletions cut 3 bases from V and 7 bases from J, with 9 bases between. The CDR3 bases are TGTGCCAGCAGTGAGGATCGGGGTGAAAAACTGTTTTTT. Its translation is CASSEDRGEKLFF.